This T cell receptor beta chain was retrieved from a study of blood T cell repertoires in COVID-19. Study in general: Samples representing acute and convalescent COVID-19 were sourced from the United States, Italy and Spain. PBMCs, B-cell-depleted T cells, or T cells were the source of the cDNA or gDNA that made up the material.

Original processing notes: Reference gene primers were amplified, and this amplification served to estimate nucleated cell counts. The data were produced by immunoSEQ multiplex PCR, yet TCRdb's version contains in-frame clones alone and is incomplete. The D gene and trimming were derived from the DNA, and the V and J assignments and clone size from that table. The profile shows roughly 450,000 clones, 90% of them singletons. This clone is a singleton in its sample. CDR1 and CDR2 from the germline V gene are SGHDT and YYEEEE. Trimming stripped 1 base from V and 5 bases from J, with 15 bases between. The CDR3 runs 15 residues.

This chain joins TRBV5-6 and TRBJ1-1; possible D gene TRBD1, 5 bases. Sequencing input: PBMCs or T cells enriched from blood (not recorded which). This TCR came from a man between 18 and 35 years old who had recovered from COVID-19. In DNA, the CDR3 is TGTGCCAGCAGCTTGCGGGCATGGGGGGGAACTGAAGCTTTCTTT. Its protein product is CASSLRAWGGTEAFF. The entire variable domain, with the rest obtained from reference TRBV5-6 and TRBJ1-1, is as follows: DAGVTQSPTHLIKTRGQQVTLRCSPKSGHDTVSWYQQALGQGPQFIFQYYEEEERQRGNFPDRFSGHQFPNYSSELNVNALLLGDSALYLCASSLRAWGGTEAFFGQGTRLTVV.